The 31 T cell receptor beta chains presented below share a single source sample, sequenced in a study of shared clonotypes between healthy human individuals. Sequencing used immunoSEQ multiplex PCR; TCRdb keeps in-frame clones, though not all of them. The sample consists of about 980,000 clones, 76% of them appearing once. The sequencing input was memory CD4+ T cells sorted from blood. Subset here: CD45RA-negative fraction. Receptor source: a man younger than 30 in good health.

In DNA, the CDR3 is TGTGCCAGCAGCGGAGGTAGAGGACACGGATACAATGAGCAGTTCTTC. Its translation: CASSGGRGHGYNEQFF. The chain recombines TRBV9 with TRBJ2-1, with D maybe TRBD1 (5 bases). This CDR3 region has 16 residues. Trimming took 3 bases from V and 4 from J, leaving 17 bases between them. Germline V lookup: CDR1 SGDLS, CDR2 YYNGEE.

V and J are TRBV6-1 and TRBJ1-1; maybe TRBD1 (5 bases). Germline V gene sequence: CDR1 MNHNS, CDR2 SASEGT. With 6 bases removed from V and 0 bases from J, the gap between germline ends came to 8 bases. The CDR3 has 13 amino acids. CDR3 coding DNA: TGTGCCAGCAGACAGGACATGAACACTGAAGCTTTCTTT. Translating gives CASRQDMNTEAFF.

The chain combines TRBV4-3 with TRBJ1-2, with D perhaps matching TRBD1 (5 bases). The CDR3 is 13 residues long. Trimming removed 1 base from V and 6 bases from J, with 9 bases in between. Germline V gene lookup returns CDR1 LGHNA and CDR2 YSLEER. This chain's CDR3 is CASSQGPGNGYTF. The CDR3 nucleotides are TGCGCCAGCAGCCAAGGCCCAGGGAATGGCTACACCTTC.

V is TRBV7-3 and J is TRBJ1-5; D not resolved. Germline CDR1 is SGHTA and CDR2 is FQGTGA. The CDR3 is 16 residues long. The V and J ends lost 2 bases and 3 bases respectively, with 14 bases between them. CDR3 loop: CASSLGLEGYNQPQHF. The DNA for the CDR3 is TGTGCCAGCAGCTTAGGTTTGGAGGGCTACAATCAGCCCCAGCATTTT.

The genes are TRBV7-2 and TRBJ2-7; TRBD1 matches 9 bases. V shed 1 base and J 6 bases; nucleotides not matched to a gene: 7. CDR1 is SGHTA, CDR2 FQGNSA, per germline. This CDR3 is 15 amino acids long. The CDR3 DNA reads as TGTGCCAGCAGCTTAGGGGGACAGGGAACCTCCGAGCAGTACTTC. The encoded protein is CASSLGGQGTSEQYF.

V usage is TRBV30 and J usage is TRBJ2-2, with 8 bases fitting TRBD1. The CDR3 length is 14 residues. The ends lost 0 bases at V and 7 bases at J; junction bases unmatched: 4. The germline gives CDR1 GTSNPN, CDR2 SVGIG (reference sequence). The CDR3 is CAWSVTGGNGELFF. The CDR3 coding sequence is TGTGCCTGGAGTGTAACAGGGGGAAACGGGGAGCTGTTTTTT.

The chain employs TRBV7-2 and TRBJ2-7; 7 nucleotides line up with TRBD1. The germline V gene has CDR1 SGHTA and CDR2 FQGNSA. The length of the CDR3 is 15 residues. With V trimmed by 5 bases and J by 0 bases, 7 bases remained unmatched. Here the CDR3 DNA reads TGTGCCAGCAGCCTGACAGGGTACTACTCCTACGAGCAGTACTTC. Amino acid sequence: CASSLTGYYSYEQYF. The full variable domain, its missing parts supplied by reference TRBV7-2 and TRBJ2-7, is GAGVSQSPSNKVTEKGKDVELRCDPISGHTALYWYRQSLGQGLEFLIYFQGNSAPDKSGLPSDRFSAERTGGSVSTLTIQRTQQEDSAVYLCASSLTGYYSYEQYFGPGTRLTVT.

The rearrangement links TRBV5-1 to TRBJ2-1; 7 positions agree with TRBD2. Germline V CDR1 and CDR2: SGHRS, YFSETQ. There are 15 residues in the CDR3. Trimming cost V 1 base and J 4 bases; bases outside gene matches: 5. The CDR3 spells CASSLRGEPYNEQFF. DNA of the CDR3: TGCGCCAGCAGCTTGCGGGGGGAACCATACAATGAGCAGTTCTTC.

This clone occurred once. The V and J genes are TRBV5-8 and TRBJ1-2; no firm D call. CDR3 length: 12 amino acids. CDR1 is SGHTS, CDR2 YDEGEE, per germline. V was shortened by 0 bases and J by 8 bases, with 8 bases between the two germline ends. The CDR3 coding sequence is TGTGCCAGCAGCTTGGTGAATGAGGGCTACACCTTC. Amino acid sequence: CASSLVNEGYTF.

In regard to this clone: Possible read error: a much larger clone is one base away. The sample holds other DNA sequences that translate to the same CDR3. This chain connects TRBV7-9 to TRBJ1-6; the D gene is possibly TRBD1 (6 bases). Germline CDR1 is SEHNR and CDR2 is FQNEAQ (reference sequence). V gave up 3 bases and J gave up 7 bases, with 10 bases separating them. This CDR3 region has 14 residues. The CDR3, as DNA: TGTGCCAGCAGCTTGTCCAGGGGAAATTCACCCCTCCACTTT. Its translation: CASSLSRGNSPLHF.

This chain connects TRBV6-5 to TRBJ2-5, with 10 bases that match TRBD1. The CDR3 spans 15 residues. The J segment lost 5 bases and the V segment lost 5 bases, leaving 8 bases of the junction unmatched. CDR1 is MNHEY and CDR2 is SVGAGI in the germline V gene. The CDR3 bases are TGTGCCAGCAGTATACGACAGGGGGCTTGGGAGACCCAGTACTTC. As protein: CASSIRQGAWETQYF.

The chain links TRBV5-8 to TRBJ2-7; D unclear. The germline CDR1 and CDR2 sequences are SGHTS and YDEGEE. The CDR3 runs 12 residues. Trimming stripped 3 bases from V and 1 base from J, with 5 bases between. CDR3 loop: CASSSQSYEQYF. DNA for the CDR3: TGTGCCAGCAGCTCACAGTCCTACGAGCAGTACTTC. The variable domain in full, with the rest retrieved from reference TRBV5-8 and TRBJ2-7, is EAGVTQSPTHLIKTRGQQATLRCSPISGHTSVYWYQQALGLGLQFLLWYDEGEERNRGNFPPRFSGRQFPNYSSELNVNALELEDSALYLCASSSQSYEQYFGPGTRLTVT.

Concerning this clone itself: This specimen includes other DNA sequences encoding the same CDR3. The chain uses TRBV30 and TRBJ1-5; no definite D call. V was shortened by 0 bases and J by 3 bases, with 6 bases between the two germline ends. This CDR3 has 13 amino acids. CDR1 GTSNPN and CDR2 SVGIG come from the germline V gene (reference sequence). The CDR3 sequence: CAWSVGVNQPQHF. As DNA, the CDR3 is TGTGCCTGGAGTGTCGGGGTCAATCAGCCCCAGCATTTT.

The V and J genes are TRBV5-1 and TRBJ1-5; possible D gene TRBD1, 6 bases. The CDR3 consists of 14 residues. Trimming took 0 bases from V and 5 from J, leaving 9 bases between them. The germline V gene has CDR1 SGHRS and CDR2 YFSETQ. CDR3 bases: TGCGCCAGCAGCTTGGCGGCAGGGGATCAGCCCCAGCATTTT. Translation: CASSLAAGDQPQHF.

The V call is TRBV11-1, the J call TRBJ2-7; 7 bases fit TRBD1. Germline trimming cut 6 bases from V and 0 bases from J; bases unmatched to any gene: 2. Germline V lookup: CDR1 SGHAT, CDR2 FQDESV (reference sequence). CDR3 size: 13 residues. CDR3 region: CASRRQGSYEQYF. The DNA of the CDR3 is TGTGCCAGCAGACGACAGGGCTCCTACGAGCAGTACTTC.

The V call is TRBV7-6, the J call TRBJ2-3; the D gene is possibly TRBD2 (6 bases). The CDR3 extends over 17 amino acids. The germline V gene encodes CDR1 SGHVS and CDR2 FNYEAQ. Trimming left V 0 bases short and J 1 base short, with 14 bases between. The CDR3 DNA reads as TGTGCCAGCAGCTTAGCGTATCTAGCGACAGGCACAGATACGCAGTATTTT. Translating it yields CASSLAYLATGTDTQYF.

This rearrangement joins TRBV13 to TRBJ1-2, with D tentatively TRBD1 (6 bases). Germline V lookup: CDR1 PRHDT, CDR2 FYEKMQ (reference sequence). V gave up 5 bases and J gave up 2 bases, with 18 bases separating them. The CDR3 is made up of 16 amino acids. CDR3 amino acids: CASSRKQGSLNYGYTF. Here the CDR3 DNA reads TGTGCCAGCAGCCGAAAGCAGGGGTCCCTAAACTATGGCTACACCTTC.

CDR3 protein: CASRSWDRGPNTEAFF. The CDR3 DNA follows: TGTGCCAGCAGATCCTGGGACAGGGGCCCGAACACTGAAGCTTTCTTT. V gene TRBV6-6 combines with J gene TRBJ1-1; 10 bases match TRBD1. J was trimmed by 1 base and V by 6 bases; bases with no gene match: 8. Looked up from germline, CDR1 is MNHNY and CDR2 is SVGAGI (reference sequence). The CDR3 runs 16 residues.

The chain has TRBV11-3 and TRBJ1-1, with TRBD1 as a possible D gene (6 bases). This CDR3 is built from 12 residues. Trimming shortened V by 5 bases and J by 4 bases, and 8 bases separated the two germline ends. Germline lookup yields CDR1 SGHNT and CDR2 YENEEA. The DNA of the CDR3 is TGTGCCAGCAGCCAACAGGGCACTGAAGCTTTCTTT. Its protein product is CASSQQGTEAFF. Filled out from reference TRBV11-3 and TRBJ1-1, the complete variable domain reads EAGVVQSPRYKIIEKKQPVAFWCNPISGHNTLYWYLQNLGQGPELLIRYENEEAVDDSQLPKDRFSAERLKGVDSTLKIQPAELGDSAVYLCASSQQGTEAFFGQGTRLTVV.

The V call is TRBV10-2, the J call TRBJ2-2; 7 bases agree with TRBD2. This CDR3 spans 14 amino acids. Per the germline V gene, CDR1 is WSHSY and CDR2 is SAAADI. V lost 6 bases and J lost 1; bases outside the gene matches: 2. The CDR3 is CASRREQNTGELFF. CDR3 nucleotide sequence: TGCGCCAGCAGGCGGGAGCAGAACACCGGGGAGCTGTTTTTT.

CDR3 in DNA: TGTGCCAGCAGCCAAGGACGGGGTTCGGGATATACGCAGTATTTT. Translation: CASSQGRGSGYTQYF. The chain carries TRBV14 and TRBJ2-3; D is perhaps TRBD2 (5 bases). CDR1 SGHDN and CDR2 FVKESK come from the germline V gene. The CDR3 length is 15 residues. Between the trimmed V and J ends, which lost 1 base and 7 bases, there was a span of 15 bases.

The V call is TRBV2, the J call TRBJ2-2, with TRBD2 identical over 9 bases. After removal of 6 bases from V and 7 bases from J, the junction contained 6 bases not matched to a gene. The germline V gene encodes CDR1 SNHLY and CDR2 FYNNEI. This CDR3 is 14 amino acids long. The CDR3 DNA reads as TGTGCCAGCAGGAGTAGCGGGAGTTACGGGGAGCTGTTTTTT. It specifies CASRSSGSYGELFF.

CDR3 amino acids: CAWGTRSALYGYTF. The CDR3 DNA reads as TGTGCCTGGGGTACCCGGTCGGCACTTTATGGCTACACCTTC. The V call is TRBV30, the J call TRBJ1-2; D is uncertain. The germline CDR1 and CDR2 sequences are GTSNPN and SVGIG (reference sequence). V lost 5 bases, J lost 5 bases, and 18 bases lay in between. There are 14 residues in the CDR3.

This clone was detected ten times or more. This chain uses TRBV5-1 with TRBJ1-4; D not resolved. The V and J ends lost 0 bases and 7 bases respectively, with 13 bases between them. The CDR3 covers 15 residues. The V gene's germline CDR1 is SGHRS and CDR2 YFSETQ. The CDR3 nucleotides read TGCGCCAGCAGCTTGGAAAGTGCGGTGGGTGAAAAACTGTTTTTT. As protein: CASSLESAVGEKLFF.

The chain carries TRBV5-1 and TRBJ2-2; D is unresolved. Germline assignment: CDR1 SGHRS and CDR2 YFSETQ. The CDR3 is 14 amino acids. V lost 1 base and J 3 bases, leaving 7 bases between the germline ends. The CDR3: CASSLLTDTGELFF. CDR3 bases: TGCGCCAGCAGCTTGTTGACGGACACCGGGGAGCTGTTTTTT. Filled out from reference TRBV5-1 and TRBJ2-2, the complete variable domain reads KAGVTQTPRYLIKTRGQQVTLSCSPISGHRSVSWYQQTPGQGLQFLFEYFSETQRNKGNFPGRFSGRQFSNSRSEMNVSTLELGDSALYLCASSLLTDTGELFFGEGSRLTVL.

This clone was observed a handful of times. The gene calls are TRBV14 and TRBJ1-5; TRBD1 might be the D (6 bases). CDR3 length equals 18 residues. V lost 4 bases and J lost 7, with 26 bases in between. The germline V gene encodes CDR1 SGHDN and CDR2 FVKESK. Here the CDR3 DNA reads TGTGCCAGCAGCCCCCTGGGGAGGGGGACTCCTTTAGGGCAGCCCCAGCATTTT. It is translated as CASSPLGRGTPLGQPQHF.

The chain employs TRBV2 and TRBJ2-3, with a possible D match to TRBD2 (5 bases). The CDR3 length is 14 residues. V shed 7 bases and J shed 1 base, with 12 bases lying between them. Germline CDR1 and CDR2: SNHLY and FYNNEI. DNA of the CDR3: TGTGCCAGCACCCAACTAGTTGGCACAGATACGCAGTATTTT. Translation: CASTQLVGTDTQYF.

This clone was seen only once. The chain uses TRBV6-5 and TRBJ1-5; no clear D. This CDR3 spans 12 amino acids. Trimming stripped 5 bases from V and 4 bases from J, with 6 bases between. Germline V lookup: CDR1 MNHEY, CDR2 SVGAGI. The CDR3 reads CASSPGNQPQHF. In nucleotides, the CDR3 is TGTGCCAGCAGTCCGGGAAATCAGCCCCAGCATTTT.

This chain connects TRBV6-1 to TRBJ2-5; possible D gene TRBD2, 6 bases. Germline assignment: CDR1 MNHNS and CDR2 SASEGT. The length of the CDR3 is 15 residues. Trimming left V 3 bases short and J 5 bases short, with 16 bases between. CDR3 sequence reads: CASSDRGSQFETQYF. As DNA, the CDR3 is TGTGCCAGCAGTGATCGGGGGAGTCAGTTTGAGACCCAGTACTTC.

This rearrangement joins TRBV25-1 to TRBJ2-3, with D possibly called TRBD1 or TRBD2 (5 bases each). Deletions cut 6 bases from V and 0 bases from J, with 10 bases between. Germline CDR1 reads MGHDK; CDR2 reads SYGVNS. This CDR3 is built from 14 residues. The chain's CDR3 is CASRLDSSTDTQYF. In DNA form, the CDR3 reads TGTGCCAGCAGACTAGACAGTAGCACAGATACGCAGTATTTT.

The chain carries TRBV7-2 and TRBJ2-5; 7 bases fit TRBD2. The length of the CDR3 is 16 residues. CDR1 is SGHTA, CDR2 FQGNSA, per germline. The junction had 7 bases not matched to a gene; V was cut back by 1 base and J by 2 bases. The CDR3 DNA reads as TGTGCCAGCAGCTTAGTTGGCCTAGCGGCTCAAGAGACCCAGTACTTC. Its translation is CASSLVGLAAQETQYF.